The source of this TCR beta chain is a study of T cell repertoires in cytomegalovirus infection. In the study overall: An indication of both CMV infection and matching HLA type came from public TCR beta signatures. General study results and limits: Totalled public TCR beta family frequency picked out people who carried CMV plus the relevant HLA. Clonotype analysis showed dominance of the ex vivo response by HLA-C-restricted CMV-specific TCR beta clonotypes.

V dropped 9 bases and J dropped 0 bases, with 21 bases sitting between them. CDR3 length: 17 residues. The germline CDR1 and CDR2 sequences are LNHDA and SQIVND (reference sequence). Of note for this clonotype: Its antigen is undetermined.

TCRdb reanalysed the reads using MiXCR and keeps one entry per CDR3 protein. The sample has some 100,000 distinct CDR3 sequences, under 25% seen once; the top ten hold about 39%. This clonotype was obtained from a human donor in good health (CMV status not recorded). Some clones in this sample may be carry-over from other donors' samples. This chain connects TRBV19 to TRBJ2-1; TRBD2 might be the D (6 bases). Source material: CD8+ T cells from PBMCs. Here the CDR3 DNA reads TGTGCCAGCCACCATACGACCGGGACTCCCTCCTACAATGAGCAGTTCTTC. The encoded protein is CASHHTTGTPSYNEQFF.